This T cell receptor (beta chain) was recovered during a study of shared clonotypes between healthy human individuals. The data were produced by immunoSEQ multiplex PCR, yet TCRdb's version contains in-frame clones alone and is incomplete. This table holds some 2.1 million clones, 85% to 95% found once. The CDR3 contains 14 residues. The V end was cut by 3 bases, the J end by 5 bases, with 14 bases between. The germline V gene encodes CDR1 LNHDA and CDR2 SQIVND (reference sequence). Naive CD8 cells comprised CD45RO-negative, CCR7-positively selected cells, excluding terminally differentiated effector memory CD45RA+ cells. Donation came from healthy HIV-negative adults that had no recent acute infections or vaccinations.

This sequence joins TRBV19 and TRBJ2-7, with a possible D match to TRBD1 (6 bases). The sequenced sample consisted of naive CD8+ T cells sorted from blood. This clonotype was sampled from a man between 18 and 35 years old in good health. The CDR3 DNA sequence: TGTGCCAGTAGTATCGTACAGGGTTCTGACGAGCAGTACTTC. Its translation: CASSIVQGSDEQYF.